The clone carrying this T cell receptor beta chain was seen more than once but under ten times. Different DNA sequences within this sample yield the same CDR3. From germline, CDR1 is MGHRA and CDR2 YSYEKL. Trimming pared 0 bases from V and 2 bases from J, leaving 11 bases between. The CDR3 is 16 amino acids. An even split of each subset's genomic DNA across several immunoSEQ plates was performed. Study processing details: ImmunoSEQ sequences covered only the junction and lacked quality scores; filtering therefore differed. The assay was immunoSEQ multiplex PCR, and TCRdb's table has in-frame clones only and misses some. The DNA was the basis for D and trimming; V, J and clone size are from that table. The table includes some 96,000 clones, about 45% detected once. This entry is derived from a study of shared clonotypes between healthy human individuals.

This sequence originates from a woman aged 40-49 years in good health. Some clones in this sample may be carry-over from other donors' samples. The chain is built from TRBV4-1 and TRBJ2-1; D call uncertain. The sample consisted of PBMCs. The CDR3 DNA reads TGCGCCAGCAGCCAAGAAGGCAGCTCCCCCTACAATGAGCAGTTCTTC. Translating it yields CASSQEGSSPYNEQFF.